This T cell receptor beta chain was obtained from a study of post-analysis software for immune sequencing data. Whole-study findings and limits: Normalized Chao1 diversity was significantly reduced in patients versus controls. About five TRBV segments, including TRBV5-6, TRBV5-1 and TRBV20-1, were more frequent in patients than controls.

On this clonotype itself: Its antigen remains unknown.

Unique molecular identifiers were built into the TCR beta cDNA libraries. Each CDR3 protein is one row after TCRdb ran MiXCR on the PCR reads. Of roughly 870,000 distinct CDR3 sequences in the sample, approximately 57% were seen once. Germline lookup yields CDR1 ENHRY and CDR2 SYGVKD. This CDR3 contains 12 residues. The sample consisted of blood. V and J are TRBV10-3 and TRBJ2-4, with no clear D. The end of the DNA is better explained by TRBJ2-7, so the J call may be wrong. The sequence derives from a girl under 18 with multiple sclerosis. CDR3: CAISEKAPEQYF. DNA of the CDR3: TGTGCCATCAGTGAGAAAGCCCCCGAGCAGTACTTC.